The sample holds one count of the clone carrying this T cell receptor (beta chain). Its target is unknown. The record originates from a study of blood T cells in healthy people across ages. Study observations and caveats: Comparison with aged donors showed that long-lived donors had more naive CD4+ cells and higher diversity.

Primers used in a second PCR of about 6 to 11 cycles were a sample-barcoded 5' primer and a J-beta primer mix. TCRdb reanalysed the 5' RACE reads using MiXCR and keeps one entry per CDR3 protein. The repertoire holds more than 650,000 distinct CDR3 sequences, roughly 50% seen once, with approximately 40% in the top ten. Trimming left V 6 bases short and J 3 bases short, with 12 bases between. From germline, CDR1 is SNHLY and CDR2 FYNNEI. The CDR3 has 14 amino acids. The TCR originated in a man older than 75 in good health. The V and J genes are TRBV2 and TRBJ1-5; maybe TRBD1 (6 bases). The sample taken for sequencing was blood. CDR3 in DNA: TGTGCCAGCAGCCAGGGGCGGAACAATCAGCCCCAGCATTTT. Translation: CASSQGRNNQPQHF.